These T cell receptor beta chains were read from a single sample in a study of blood T cell repertoires in COVID-19. TCRdb's table, derived via immunoSEQ multiplex PCR, lists solely in-frame clones and lacks some. The table includes a few hundred thousand clones, around 84% detected once. Sequencing was performed on peripheral blood. The receptor set was obtained from a young woman with acute or convalescent COVID-19. Both conserved end residues are part of each CDR3. The D gene is left open where the match is weak. Part of the rows lack a size; the others show once, few, many or a class for expanded clones.

j_call,d_call,v_call,clone_size,cdr3_nt,cdr3_aa
TRBJ1-5,NA,TRBV5-8,NA,TGTGCCAGCAGCCCAGGGGTTCAGCCCCAGCATTTT,CASSPGVQPQHF
TRBJ1-1,NA,TRBV24-1,NA,TGTGCCACCAACTCAGGGGAGGGGACTGAAGCTTTCTTT,CATNSGEGTEAFF
TRBJ1-3,NA,TRBV5-8,NA,TGTGCCAGCAGCGCCAGGGGTTCTGGAAACACCATATATTTT,CASSARGSGNTIYF
TRBJ2-6,TRBD1,TRBV19,NA,TGTGCCAGTAGTCAGGGGGCTGGGGCCAACGTCCTGACTTTC,CASSQGAGANVLTF
TRBJ2-3,TRBD2,TRBV9,NA,TGTGCCAGCAGCGTTCCTAGCGGGGGGTACACAGATACGCAGTATTTT,CASSVPSGGYTDTQYF
TRBJ2-7,TRBD1,TRBV2,NA,TGTGCCAGCAGGGGACAGTACGAGCAGTACTTC,CASRGQYEQYF
TRBJ2-7,NA,TRBV2,NA,TGTGCCAGCAGTGAAGACCCAACTTATCTGTACGAGCAGTACTTC,CASSEDPTYLYEQYF
TRBJ1-2,TRBD1,TRBV12-5,NA,TGTGCTAGTGGGGCAGGGGGTGGCTACACCTTC,CASGAGGGYTF
TRBJ1-1,NA,TRBV15,NA,TGTGCCACCAGCAGAGTCACAGAGATGAACACTGAAGCTTTCTTT,CATSRVTEMNTEAFF
TRBJ2-5,TRBD2,TRBV9,NA,TGTGCCCGCAGGGTTGGGGGGGCGGGGGGTAAAGAGACCCAGTACTTC,CARRVGGAGGKETQYF
TRBJ2-7,TRBD1,TRBV6-6,once,TGTGCCAGCAGTTACTCCTACCGGGACAGGGGACACGAGCAGTACTTC,CASSYSYRDRGHEQYF
TRBJ2-1,NA,TRBV20-1,NA,TGCAGTGCTAGAGAGCGGGTCGGGCAGTTCTTC,CSARERVGQFF
TRBJ1-1,TRBD1,TRBV19,NA,TGTGCCACTACAGACAGGGGGCGAGGGGCCACTGAAGCTTTCTTT,CATTDRGRGATEAFF
TRBJ1-6,NA,TRBV6-5,NA,TGTGCCAGCAGTTACTCGAGGGGAGGGGTCTTTCCCCTCCACTTT,CASSYSRGGVFPLHF
TRBJ2-7,TRBD1,TRBV6-4,NA,TGTGCCAGCAGTGACGGCGTGGGACAGGGCTACGAGCAGTACTTC,CASSDGVGQGYEQYF
TRBJ1-3,NA,TRBV18,NA,TGTGCCAGCTCACCAACGCAACGAATAGACACCATATATTTT,CASSPTQRIDTIYF
TRBJ2-7,NA,TRBV24-1,NA,TGTGCCACCAGTGACCATGACCGGGCCTACGAGCAGTACTTC,CATSDHDRAYEQYF
TRBJ1-4,NA,TRBV4-1,NA,TGCGCCAGCAGCCTTACGGAGGATAATGAAAAACTGTTTTTT,CASSLTEDNEKLFF
TRBJ1-1,TRBD1,TRBV5-1,NA,TGCGCCAGCAGCTTGGGCGTAGGGGGCGCGAACACTGAAGCTTTCTTT,CASSLGVGGANTEAFF
TRBJ1-2,TRBD1,TRBV28,NA,TGTGCCAGCTCTCGACAGGGAAGTGGCTACACCTTC,CASSRQGSGYTF
TRBJ1-1,TRBD1,TRBV9,NA,TGTGCCAGCAGCCCCTTCGGACAGGGGAACACTGAAGCTTTCTTT,CASSPFGQGNTEAFF
TRBJ1-2,NA,TRBV6-5,NA,TGTGCCAGCACAGTCCTTAACTATGGCTACACCTTC,CASTVLNYGYTF
TRBJ2-5,NA,TRBV7-3,NA,TGTGCCAGCAGCTTAACCAGGGACTCGCAAGAGACCCAGTACTTC,CASSLTRDSQETQYF
TRBJ2-7,TRBD1,TRBV12-3/TRBV12-4,NA,TGTGCCAGCAAACGGACAGGTCTCGACGAGCAGTACTTC,CASKRTGLDEQYF
TRBJ2-3,NA,TRBV24-1,NA,TGTGCCACCAGTGAAGGAGAGAGCACAGATACGCAGTATTTT,CATSEGESTDTQYF
TRBJ1-2,TRBD1,TRBV28,NA,TGTGCCAGCAGTTCAGTGAGAACAGGGGGCGCATATGGCTACACCTTC,CASSSVRTGGAYGYTF
TRBJ1-2,NA,TRBV7-8,NA,TGTGCCAGCAGCTTGAGGACACATGTCAACTATGGCTACACCTTC,CASSLRTHVNYGYTF
TRBJ2-1,TRBD2,TRBV19,NA,TGTGCCAGTACCCCCGGGGGGCGGGGGGGCTCCCCCGGGGGTAATGAGCAGTTCTTC,CASTPGGRGGSPGGNEQFF
TRBJ2-3,TRBD2,TRBV9,many,TGTGCCAGCAGCGCTAGCGGGAGTACAGATACGCAGTATTTT,CASSASGSTDTQYF
TRBJ1-2,TRBD1,TRBV7-9,NA,TGTGCCAGCAGCCCCCGGACAGGGTTTGACTATGGCTACACCTTC,CASSPRTGFDYGYTF
TRBJ1-5,NA,TRBV5-1,NA,TGCGCCAGCAGCTTAGCGGGGGAGCAGCCCCAGCATTTT,CASSLAGEQPQHF
TRBJ1-2,TRBD1,TRBV27,NA,TGTGCCAGCAGTTTACCAAAACAAACGGGACAGAACTATGGCTACACCTTC,CASSLPKQTGQNYGYTF
TRBJ1-1,TRBD1,TRBV9,once,TGTGCCAGCAGCGTAGGGGGAGGGACAGGCACTGAAGCTTTCTTT,CASSVGGGTGTEAFF
TRBJ1-2,TRBD1,TRBV7-9,NA,TGTGCCAGCAGCTCCTCAGGGGGTGGGAATGGCTACACCTTC,CASSSSGGGNGYTF
TRBJ1-2,NA,TRBV2,NA,TGTGCCAGCAGTGAACTTCAGACTTACTATGGCTACACCTTC,CASSELQTYYGYTF
TRBJ2-2,TRBD1,TRBV9,NA,TGTGCCAGCAGCGTTTCGACAGGGGGAGGCACCGGGGAGCTGTTTTTT,CASSVSTGGGTGELFF
TRBJ1-2,NA,TRBV23-1,NA,TGCGCCAGCAGTCAATCCGGGGAACACCGGCGGTACACCTTC,CASSQSGEHRRYTF
TRBJ1-6,TRBD1,TRBV4-1,NA,TGCGCCAGTACCACAGGGGATTCACCCCTCCACTTT,CASTTGDSPLHF
TRBJ2-5,NA,TRBV12-5,NA,TGTGCTAGTGGTTTGGGAGGGACACCGCCCGGTGACCAGTACTTC,CASGLGGTPPGDQYF
TRBJ2-5,TRBD1,TRBV5-5,NA,TGTGCCAGCAGCTTGGATATAGGGGGCTGGGAGACCCAGTACTTC,CASSLDIGGWETQYF